This TCR beta chain was sequenced for a study of T and B cells in COVID-19 patients. Study-wide background: COVID-19 patients gave peripheral blood either during active infection or after recovery.

Study results and caveats: In COVID-19 patients, T cell receptor beta variable and joining gene use was reportedly strongly skewed.

Per the germline V gene, CDR1 is SEHNR and CDR2 is FQNEAQ (reference sequence). V was pared by 5 bases and J by 7 bases, with 15 bases of the junction left unmatched. The CDR3 length is 16 residues. This clonotype has more than one count but fewer than ten. As yet, its antigen is unknown. Each TRB amplification used roughly 250-550 ng of genomic DNA from blood. BIOMED2 TRB-A/B primer pools were used in multiplex TRB PCR. TCRdb independently ran MiXCR on the multiplex PCR reads; one entry per CDR3 protein. The sample lists about 2,500 distinct CDR3 sequences, roughly 24% occurring once. The sequence was obtained from a human donor with active COVID-19. The rearrangement uses TRBV7-9 and TRBJ2-7, with 9 bases that match TRBD1. Sequenced input: blood. The CDR3 bases are TGTGCCAGCAGCCCAACTGCCGGGACAGGGTTTTTAGAGCAGTACTTC. It yields the protein CASSPTAGTGFLEQYF.